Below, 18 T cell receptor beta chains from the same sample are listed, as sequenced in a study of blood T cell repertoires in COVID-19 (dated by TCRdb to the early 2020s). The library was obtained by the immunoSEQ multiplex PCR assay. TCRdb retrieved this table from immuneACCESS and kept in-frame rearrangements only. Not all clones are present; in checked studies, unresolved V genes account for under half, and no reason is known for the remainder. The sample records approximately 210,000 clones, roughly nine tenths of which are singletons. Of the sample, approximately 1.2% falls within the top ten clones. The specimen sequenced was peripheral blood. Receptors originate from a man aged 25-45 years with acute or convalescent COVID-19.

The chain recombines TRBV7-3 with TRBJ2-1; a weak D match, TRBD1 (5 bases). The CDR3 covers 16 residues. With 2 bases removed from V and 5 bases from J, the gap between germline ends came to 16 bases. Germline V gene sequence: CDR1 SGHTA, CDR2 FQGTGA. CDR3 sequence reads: CASSLGSGNYHNEQFF. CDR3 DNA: TGTGCCAGCAGCTTAGGATCAGGGAATTACCACAATGAGCAGTTCTTC.

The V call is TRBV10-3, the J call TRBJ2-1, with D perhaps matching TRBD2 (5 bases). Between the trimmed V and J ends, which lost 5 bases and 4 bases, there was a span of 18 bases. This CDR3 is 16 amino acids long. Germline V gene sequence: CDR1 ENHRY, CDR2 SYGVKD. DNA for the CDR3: TGTGCCATCAGTATCAAGAGCGGCGCCGTGTACAATGAGCAGTTCTTC. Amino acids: CAISIKSGAVYNEQFF.

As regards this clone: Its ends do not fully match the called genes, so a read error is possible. CDR3 DNA: TGTGCCTGGAGGAACCCTGGGAGTGTCACTAAAGCTTTCTTT. Translating it yields CAWRNPGSVTKAFF. The chain combines TRBV30 with TRBJ1-1; no clear D gene. CDR3 length: 14 amino acids. Germline V CDR1 and CDR2: GTSNPN, SVGIG (reference sequence).

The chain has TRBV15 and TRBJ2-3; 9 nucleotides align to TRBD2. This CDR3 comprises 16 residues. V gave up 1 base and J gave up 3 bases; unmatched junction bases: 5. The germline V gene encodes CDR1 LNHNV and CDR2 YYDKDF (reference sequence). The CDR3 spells CATSRGASGMTDTQYF. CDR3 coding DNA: TGTGCCACCAGCAGAGGGGCTAGCGGGATGACAGATACGCAGTATTTT.

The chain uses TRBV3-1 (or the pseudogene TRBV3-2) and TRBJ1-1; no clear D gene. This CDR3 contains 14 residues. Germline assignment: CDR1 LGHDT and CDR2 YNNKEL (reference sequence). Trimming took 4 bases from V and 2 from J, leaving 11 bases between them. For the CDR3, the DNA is TGTGCCAGCAGCCCCTTGGGCAGCAACACTGAAGCTTTCTTT. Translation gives CASSPLGSNTEAFF.

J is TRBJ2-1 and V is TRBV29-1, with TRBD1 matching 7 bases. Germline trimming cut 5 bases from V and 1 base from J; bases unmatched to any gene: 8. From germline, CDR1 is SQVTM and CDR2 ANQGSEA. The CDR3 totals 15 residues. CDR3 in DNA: TGCAGCGTTTCCAGGGGGACCAATTCCTACAATGAGCAGTTCTTC. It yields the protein CSVSRGTNSYNEQFF.

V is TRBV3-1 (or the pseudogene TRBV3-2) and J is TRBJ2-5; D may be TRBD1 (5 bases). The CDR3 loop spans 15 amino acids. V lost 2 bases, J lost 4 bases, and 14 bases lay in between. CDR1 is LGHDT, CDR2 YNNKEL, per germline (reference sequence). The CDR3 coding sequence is TGTGCCAGCAGCCAATTTCGTTTAGGGGTAGAGACCCAGTACTTC. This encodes CASSQFRLGVETQYF.

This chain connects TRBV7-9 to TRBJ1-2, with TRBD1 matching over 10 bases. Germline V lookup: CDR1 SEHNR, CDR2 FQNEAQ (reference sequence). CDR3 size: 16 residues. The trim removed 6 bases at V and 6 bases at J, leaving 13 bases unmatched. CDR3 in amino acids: CASSQIVTGGTDGYTF. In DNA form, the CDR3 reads TGTGCCAGCAGTCAAATTGTGACAGGGGGCACAGATGGCTACACCTTC.

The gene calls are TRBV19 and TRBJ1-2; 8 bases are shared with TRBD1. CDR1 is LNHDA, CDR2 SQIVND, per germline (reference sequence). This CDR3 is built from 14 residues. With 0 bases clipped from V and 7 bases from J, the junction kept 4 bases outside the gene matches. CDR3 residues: CASSIDPRGLGYTF. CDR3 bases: TGTGCCAGTAGTATAGATCCCAGGGGGCTTGGCTACACCTTC.

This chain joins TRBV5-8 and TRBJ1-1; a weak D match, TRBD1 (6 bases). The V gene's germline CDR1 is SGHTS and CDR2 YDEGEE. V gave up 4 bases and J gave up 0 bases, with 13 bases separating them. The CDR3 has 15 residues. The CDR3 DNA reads TGTGCCAGCAGCCCGCGGACAGCTGTGAACACTGAAGCTTTCTTT. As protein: CASSPRTAVNTEAFF.

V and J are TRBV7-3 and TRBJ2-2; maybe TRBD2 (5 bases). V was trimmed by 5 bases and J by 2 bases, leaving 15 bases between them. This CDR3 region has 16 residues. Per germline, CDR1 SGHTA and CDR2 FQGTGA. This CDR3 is CASSAPTTTNTGELFF. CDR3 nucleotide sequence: TGTGCCAGCAGCGCTCCAACGACTACCAACACCGGGGAGCTGTTTTTT.

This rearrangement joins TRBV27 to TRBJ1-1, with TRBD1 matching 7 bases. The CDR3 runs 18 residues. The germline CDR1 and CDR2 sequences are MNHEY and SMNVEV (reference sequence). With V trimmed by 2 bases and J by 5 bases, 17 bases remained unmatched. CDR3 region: CASSLTFETGLVLTEAFF. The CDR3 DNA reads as TGTGCCAGCAGTTTAACCTTTGAGACAGGGCTTGTACTAACTGAAGCTTTCTTT.

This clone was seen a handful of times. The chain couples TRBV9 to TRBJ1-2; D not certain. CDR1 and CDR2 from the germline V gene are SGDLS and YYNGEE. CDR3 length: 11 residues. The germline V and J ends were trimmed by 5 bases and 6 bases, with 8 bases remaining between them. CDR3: CASRSADGYTF. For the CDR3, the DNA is TGTGCCAGCAGGTCGGCGGATGGCTACACCTTC.

The CDR3 reads CASSLSAGGSYNEQFF. The DNA of the CDR3 is TGCGCCAGCAGCTTGTCAGCGGGGGGGTCCTACAATGAGCAGTTCTTC. V usage is TRBV5-1 and J usage is TRBJ2-1; TRBD2 matches 10 bases. V gave up 1 base and J gave up 1 base; unmatched junction bases: 2. Germline CDR1 SGHRS, CDR2 YFSETQ. This CDR3 spans 16 amino acids.

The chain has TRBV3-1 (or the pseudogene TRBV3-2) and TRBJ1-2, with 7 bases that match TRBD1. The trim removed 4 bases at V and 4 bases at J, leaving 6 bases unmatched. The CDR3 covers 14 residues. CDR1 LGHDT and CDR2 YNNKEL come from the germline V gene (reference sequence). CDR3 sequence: CASSRRQGRYGYTF. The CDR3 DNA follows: TGTGCCAGCAGCCGAAGACAGGGCCGCTATGGCTACACCTTC.

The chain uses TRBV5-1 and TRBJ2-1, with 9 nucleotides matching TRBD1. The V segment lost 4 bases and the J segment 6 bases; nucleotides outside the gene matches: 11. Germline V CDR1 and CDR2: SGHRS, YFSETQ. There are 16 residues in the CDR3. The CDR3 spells CASSGGTGNRANEQFF. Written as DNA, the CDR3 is TGCGCCAGCAGCGGGGGGACAGGGAATAGGGCCAATGAGCAGTTCTTC.

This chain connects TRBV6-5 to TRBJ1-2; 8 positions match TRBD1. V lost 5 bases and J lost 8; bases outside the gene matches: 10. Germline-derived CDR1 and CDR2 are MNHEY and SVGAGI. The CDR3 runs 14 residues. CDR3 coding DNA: TGTGCCAGCAGTAATTCAGGGGGCATGGGCGGCTACACCTTC. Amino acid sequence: CASSNSGGMGGYTF.

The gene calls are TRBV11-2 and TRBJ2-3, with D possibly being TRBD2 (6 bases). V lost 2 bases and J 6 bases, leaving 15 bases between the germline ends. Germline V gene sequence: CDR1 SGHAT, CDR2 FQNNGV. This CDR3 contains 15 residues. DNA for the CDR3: TGTGCCAGCAGCTTACGACTAGACGTGGGGGATACGCAGTATTTT. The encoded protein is CASSLRLDVGDTQYF. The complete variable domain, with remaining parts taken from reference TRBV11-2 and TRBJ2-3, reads EAGVAQSPRYKIIEKRQSVAFWCNPISGHATLYWYQQILGQGPKLLIQFQNNGVVDDSQLPKDRFSAERLKGVDSTLKIQPAKLEDSAVYLCASSLRLDVGDTQYFGPGTRLTVL.